The clone carrying this T cell receptor delta chain was counted only a few times. This DNA's translation and the protein TCRdb lists, from a much larger clone, do not match at residue 20, likely due to a read error; the protein shown is translated from the DNA. The sample comes from a study of γδ T cells in repeated Plasmodium falciparum infection. TCRdb redid the clone calls on the multiplex PCR reads with CATT. The sample contains 45,000 to 50,000 delta-chain clones, roughly 1.6% of which appear only once. The sequence derives from a pool of human donors (malaria-infected and uninfected, not separated). Sequenced sample: gamma-delta T cells from blood.

The CDR3 DNA reads TGTGCTCTTGGGGAATCGGCGAACGACTGGGGGATACCGAGCTCCTGGGACACCCGAAAGATGTTTTTC. This sequence encodes CALGESANDWGIPSSWDTRKMFF. The chain carries TRDV1 and TRDJ3, with 12 nucleotides matching TRDD3. The J gene was not available in TCRdb and was assigned here by matching the DNA to germline segments. The CDR3 is made up of 23 amino acids. Germline V gene data show CDR1 as TSWWSYY and CDR2 as QGS.